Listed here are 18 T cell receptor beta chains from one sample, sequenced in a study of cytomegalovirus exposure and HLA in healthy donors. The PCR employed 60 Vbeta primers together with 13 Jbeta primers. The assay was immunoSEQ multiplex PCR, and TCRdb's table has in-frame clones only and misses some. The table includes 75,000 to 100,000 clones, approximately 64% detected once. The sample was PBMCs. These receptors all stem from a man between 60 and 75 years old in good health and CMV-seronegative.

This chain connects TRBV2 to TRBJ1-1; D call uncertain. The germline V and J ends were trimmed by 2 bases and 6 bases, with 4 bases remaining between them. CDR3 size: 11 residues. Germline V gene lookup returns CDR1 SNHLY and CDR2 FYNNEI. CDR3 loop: CASSEQAEAFF. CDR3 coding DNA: TGTGCCAGCAGTGAACAGGCTGAAGCTTTCTTT.

The CDR3 nucleotides read TGTGCCAGCAGGAGGGAGGGACGGACTGAAGCTTTCTTT. Amino acid sequence: CASRREGRTEAFF. V is TRBV6-4 and J is TRBJ1-1, with a weak D call TRBD1 (5 bases). The CDR3 runs to 13 residues. Germline CDR1 MRHNA, CDR2 SNTAGT. Trimming left V 6 bases short and J 5 bases short, with 13 bases between.

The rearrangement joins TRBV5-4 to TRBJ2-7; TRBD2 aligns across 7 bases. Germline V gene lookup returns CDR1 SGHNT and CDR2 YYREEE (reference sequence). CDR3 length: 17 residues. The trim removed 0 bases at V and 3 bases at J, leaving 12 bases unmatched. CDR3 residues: CASSLAVTEGGLYEQYF. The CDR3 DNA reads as TGTGCCAGCAGCTTGGCCGTGACAGAGGGAGGGCTCTACGAGCAGTACTTC. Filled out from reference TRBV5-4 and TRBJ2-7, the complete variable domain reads ETGVTQSPTHLIKTRGQQVTLRCSSQSGHNTVSWYQQALGQGPQFIFQYYREEENGRGNFPPRFSGLQFPNYSSELNVNALELDDSALYLCASSLAVTEGGLYEQYFGPGTRLTVT.

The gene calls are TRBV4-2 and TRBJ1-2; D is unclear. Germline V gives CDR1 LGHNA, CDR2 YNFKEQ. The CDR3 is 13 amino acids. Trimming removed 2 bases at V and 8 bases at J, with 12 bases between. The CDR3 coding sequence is TGTGCCAGCAGCCAAATCCTTCGTGTGGGCTACACCTTC. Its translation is CASSQILRVGYTF.

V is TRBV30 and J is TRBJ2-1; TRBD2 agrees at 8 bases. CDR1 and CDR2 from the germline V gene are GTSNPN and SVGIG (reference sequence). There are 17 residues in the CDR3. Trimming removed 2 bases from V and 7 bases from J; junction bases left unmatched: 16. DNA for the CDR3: TGTGCCTGGAGTTCCGACCCCGTTGTAGCGGGAAGGAATGAGCAGTTCTTC. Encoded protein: CAWSSDPVVAGRNEQFF.

The DNA of the CDR3 is TGTGCCAGCAGCTTGGGAGGACAGGGGGCGAATTCACCCCTCCACTTT. Translation: CASSLGGQGANSPLHF. This chain uses TRBV13 with TRBJ1-6, with 11 nucleotides matching TRBD1. V lost 3 bases, J lost 7 bases, and 5 bases stayed unmatched. Germline CDR1 and CDR2: PRHDT and FYEKMQ (reference sequence). The CDR3 is made up of 16 amino acids.

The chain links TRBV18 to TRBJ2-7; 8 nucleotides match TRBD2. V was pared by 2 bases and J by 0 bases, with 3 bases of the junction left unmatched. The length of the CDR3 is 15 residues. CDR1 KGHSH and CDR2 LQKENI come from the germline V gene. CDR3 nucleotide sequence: TGTGCCAGCTCACCATACAGCGGGGGCTCCTACGAGCAGTACTTC. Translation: CASSPYSGGSYEQYF.

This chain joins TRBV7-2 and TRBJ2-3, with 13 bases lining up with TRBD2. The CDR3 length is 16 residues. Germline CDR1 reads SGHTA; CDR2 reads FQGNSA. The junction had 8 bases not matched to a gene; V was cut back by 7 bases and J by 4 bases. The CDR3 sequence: CASTLRLAGGADTQYF. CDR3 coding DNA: TGTGCCAGCACACTCCGACTAGCGGGGGGAGCAGATACGCAGTATTTT.

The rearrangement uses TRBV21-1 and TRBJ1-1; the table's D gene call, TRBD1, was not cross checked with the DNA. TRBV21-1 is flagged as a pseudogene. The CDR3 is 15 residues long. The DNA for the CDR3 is TGTGCCAGCAGCATACGACAGGGCAGGAACACTGAAGCTTTCTTT. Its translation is CASSIRQGRNTEAFF.

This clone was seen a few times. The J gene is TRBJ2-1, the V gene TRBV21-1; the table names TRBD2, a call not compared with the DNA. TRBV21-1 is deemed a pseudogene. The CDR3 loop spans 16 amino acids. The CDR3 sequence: CASSKPASGSANEQFF. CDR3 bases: TGTGCCAGCAGCAAACCCGCTAGCGGGAGTGCCAATGAGCAGTTCTTC.

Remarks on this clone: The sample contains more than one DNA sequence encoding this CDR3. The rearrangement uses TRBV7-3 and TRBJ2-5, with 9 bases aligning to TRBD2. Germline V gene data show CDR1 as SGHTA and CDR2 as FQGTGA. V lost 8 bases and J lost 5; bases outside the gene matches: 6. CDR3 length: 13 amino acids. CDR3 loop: CASSAGGRETQYF. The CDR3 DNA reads TGTGCCAGCTCAGCGGGGGGTAGGGAGACCCAGTACTTC. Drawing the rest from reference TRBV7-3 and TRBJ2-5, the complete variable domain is GAGVSQTPSNKVTEKGKYVELRCDPISGHTALYWYRQSLGQGPEFLIYFQGTGAADDSGLPNDRFFAVRPEGSVSTLKIQRTERGDSAVYLCASSAGGRETQYFGPGTRLLVL.

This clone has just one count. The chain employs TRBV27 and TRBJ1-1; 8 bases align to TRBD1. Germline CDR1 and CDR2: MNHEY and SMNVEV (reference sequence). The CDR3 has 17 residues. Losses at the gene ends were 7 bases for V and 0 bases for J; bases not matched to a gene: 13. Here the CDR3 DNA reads TGTGCCAGCACCCTTTTAGGAGGACAGGGATTGAACACTGAAGCTTTCTTT. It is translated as CASTLLGGQGLNTEAFF.

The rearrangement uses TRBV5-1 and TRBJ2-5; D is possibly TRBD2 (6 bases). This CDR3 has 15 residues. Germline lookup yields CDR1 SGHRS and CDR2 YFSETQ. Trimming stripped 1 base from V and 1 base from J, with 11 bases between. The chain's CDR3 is CASSLLADFQETQYF. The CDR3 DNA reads TGCGCCAGCAGCTTGTTAGCGGATTTCCAAGAGACCCAGTACTTC.

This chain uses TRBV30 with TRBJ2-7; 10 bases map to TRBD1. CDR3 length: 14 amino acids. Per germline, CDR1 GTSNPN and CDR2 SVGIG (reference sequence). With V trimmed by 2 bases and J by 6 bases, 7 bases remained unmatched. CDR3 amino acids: CAWSWGTGDAEQYF. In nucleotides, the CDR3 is TGTGCCTGGAGTTGGGGGACAGGGGACGCCGAGCAGTACTTC.

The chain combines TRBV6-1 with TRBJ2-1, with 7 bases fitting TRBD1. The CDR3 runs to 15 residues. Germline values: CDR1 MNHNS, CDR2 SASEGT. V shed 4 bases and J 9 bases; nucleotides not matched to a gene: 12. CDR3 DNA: TGTGCCAGCAGTGTCACAGGGGTTTTTTACGGTGAGCAGTTCTTC. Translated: CASSVTGVFYGEQFF.

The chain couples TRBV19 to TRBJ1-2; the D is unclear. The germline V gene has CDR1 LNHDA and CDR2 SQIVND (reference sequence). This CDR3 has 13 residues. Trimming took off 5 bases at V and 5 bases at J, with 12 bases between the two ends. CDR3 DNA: TGTGCCAGTAGTCGGGGAGCCAGTTATGGCTACACCTTC. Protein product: CASSRGASYGYTF.

CDR3 loop: CASKPVGYTYEQYF. The CDR3 nucleotides are TGTGCCAGCAAACCCGTGGGCTATACCTACGAGCAGTACTTC. The chain carries TRBV11-2 and TRBJ2-7; unclear D gene. The CDR3 is made up of 14 amino acids. Germline V CDR1 and CDR2: SGHAT, FQNNGV. The germline V and J ends were trimmed by 7 bases and 2 bases, with 15 bases remaining between them. The full variable domain, its missing parts supplied by reference TRBV11-2 and TRBJ2-7, is EAGVAQSPRYKIIEKRQSVAFWCNPISGHATLYWYQQILGQGPKLLIQFQNNGVVDDSQLPKDRFSAERLKGVDSTLKIQPAKLEDSAVYLCASKPVGYTYEQYFGPGTRLTVT.

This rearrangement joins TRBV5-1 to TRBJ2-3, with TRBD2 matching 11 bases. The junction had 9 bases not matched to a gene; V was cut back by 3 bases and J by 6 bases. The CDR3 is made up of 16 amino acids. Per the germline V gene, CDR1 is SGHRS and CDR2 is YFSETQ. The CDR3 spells CASSSISGRAGDTQYF. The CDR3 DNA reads TGCGCCAGCAGCTCGATTAGCGGGAGGGCAGGGGATACGCAGTATTTT.